Listed below are T cell receptor beta chains from one sample, sequenced in a study of human T cells and chemical hapten exposure. TCRdb re-called the RACE reads with MiXCR, one entry per CDR3 protein. Altogether 100,000 or so distinct CDR3 sequences are present, 9% to 9.5% being singletons, with the ten largest covering approximately 2.2%. This specimen was whole blood, taken in connection with sensitization to the hapten diphenylcyclopropenone (DPC). The receptors derive from a woman in her thirties or forties with alopecia areata. Some clones in this sample may be carry-over from other donors' samples. CDR3s include the opening cysteine and the closing phenylalanine or tryptophan. The order of the fields is D gene, V gene, clone size, J gene, CDR3 DNA, CDR3 protein. A D gene is named only where the DNA matches it firmly. Expanded clones are given a class, and other clones once, few, many or no size at all.

D: TRBD2; V: TRBV29-1; size: many; J: TRBJ2-1; DNA: TGCAGCGCCCCCCACTATGGCGGGGGATACAATGAGCAGTTCTTC; CDR3: CSAPHYGGGYNEQFF
D: NA; V: TRBV12-3/TRBV12-4; size: NA; J: TRBJ2-1; DNA: TGTGCCAGCAGTTTTAGCAGAATCTACAATGAGCAGTTCTTC; CDR3: CASSFSRIYNEQFF
D: NA; V: TRBV28; size: many; J: TRBJ2-7; DNA: TGTGCCAGCAGTCATACATCCAGGGGAGCCTACGAGCAGTACTTC; CDR3: CASSHTSRGAYEQYF
D: TRBD2; V: TRBV15; size: many; J: TRBJ2-7; DNA: TGTGCCACCAGCAGGGGACTAGAGGACCTTTACGAGCAGTACTTC; CDR3: CATSRGLEDLYEQYF
D: NA; V: TRBV19; size: many; J: TRBJ1-6; DNA: TGTGCCAGTAGTAGAACCGGGACCCTCGGTCCGCCCCTCCACTTT; CDR3: CASSRTGTLGPPLHF
D: NA; V: TRBV12-3/TRBV12-4; size: many; J: TRBJ2-7; DNA: TGTGCCAGCAGTCTAGCACTGGGCGCCTACGAGCAGTACTTC; CDR3: CASSLALGAYEQYF
D: NA; V: TRBV6-6; size: many; J: TRBJ2-4; DNA: TGTGCCAGCAGTTACTCCGAGGGGAACATTCAGTACTTC; CDR3: CASSYSEGNIQYF
D: NA; V: TRBV28; size: NA; J: TRBJ2-7; DNA: TGTGCCAGCAGTTTATCGCCCTACGAGCAGTACTTC; CDR3: CASSLSPYEQYF
D: NA; V: TRBV25-1; size: few; J: TRBJ1-2; DNA: TGTGCCAGCAGGAAGGATGGCAGTCTTATGAGGTACACCTTC; CDR3: CASRKDGSLMRYTF
D: TRBD1; V: TRBV19; size: many; J: TRBJ2-2; DNA: TGTGCCAGTAACCAAGGGACAGGGGTAACCGGGGAGCTGTTTTTT; CDR3: CASNQGTGVTGELFF
D: NA; V: TRBV6-5; size: once; J: TRBJ1-6; DNA: TGTGCCAGCAGTTACGGCGTCCTTACACCCCTCCACTTT; CDR3: CASSYGVLTPLHF
D: NA; V: TRBV12-3/TRBV12-4; size: many; J: TRBJ2-7; DNA: TGTGCCAGCAGTTTAGGGGCAGGGAACGAGCAGTACTTC; CDR3: CASSLGAGNEQYF
D: TRBD1; V: TRBV7-3; size: NA; J: TRBJ2-1; DNA: TGTGCCAGCAGCTTCGACAGGGGCAATGAGCAGTTCTTC; CDR3: CASSFDRGNEQFF
D: TRBD1; V: TRBV28; size: NA; J: TRBJ1-2; DNA: TGTGCCAGCACGACAGGGAACTATGGCTACACCTTC; CDR3: CASTTGNYGYTF
D: NA; V: TRBV6-1; size: NA; J: TRBJ2-2; DNA: TGTGCCAGCACAACTAGGGGGACCGGGGAGCTGTTTTTT; CDR3: CASTTRGTGELFF
D: NA; V: TRBV5-5; size: many; J: TRBJ1-1; DNA: TGTGCCAGCAGCCTACTGGGTAGGGAAGACACTGAAGCTTTCTTT; CDR3: CASSLLGREDTEAFF
D: NA; V: TRBV29-1; size: many; J: TRBJ1-1; DNA: TGCAGCGTTGAAGAGTCCATGAACACTGAAGCTTTCTTT; CDR3: CSVEESMNTEAFF
D: TRBD2; V: TRBV19; size: many; J: TRBJ2-3; DNA: TGTGCCAGTAGCCCCGCTGGGGGGGTCACAGATACGCAGTATTTT; CDR3: CASSPAGGVTDTQYF
D: TRBD1; V: TRBV7-9; size: few; J: TRBJ2-2; DNA: TGTGCCAGCAGCTCCCAGGGGGCGCAGAACACCGGGGAGCTGTTTTTT; CDR3: CASSSQGAQNTGELFF
D: NA; V: TRBV3-1; size: NA; J: TRBJ2-7; DNA: TGTGCCAGCAGCCAAGATCAGGGCTACGAGCAGTACTTC; CDR3: CASSQDQGYEQYF
D: TRBD2; V: TRBV29-1; size: NA; J: TRBJ2-3; DNA: TGCAGCGTGGGGACTAGCGGGAGATCAGATACGCAGTATTTT; CDR3: CSVGTSGRSDTQYF
D: NA; V: TRBV5-1; size: many; J: TRBJ1-1; DNA: TGCGCCAGCAGCATGGGGGCGCGGAACACTGAAGCTTTCTTT; CDR3: CASSMGARNTEAFF
D: NA; V: TRBV19; size: few; J: TRBJ2-7; DNA: TGTGCCAGTAGTATAGGTGCGGGACGGATCTACGAGCAGTACTTC; CDR3: CASSIGAGRIYEQYF
D: TRBD1; V: TRBV27; size: many; J: TRBJ1-5; DNA: TGTGCCAGCACCCGGACAGGGTTCGACAATCAGCCCCAGCATTTT; CDR3: CASTRTGFDNQPQHF
D: NA; V: TRBV28; size: few; J: TRBJ1-1; DNA: TGTGCCAGCATGGGGAGCGAACCCATGAACACTGAAGCTTTCTTT; CDR3: CASMGSEPMNTEAFF
D: NA; V: TRBV7-8; size: many; J: TRBJ2-4; DNA: TGTGCCAGCAGCTTACCGTTCGGGATTCAGTACTTC; CDR3: CASSLPFGIQYF
D: TRBD2; V: TRBV9; size: NA; J: TRBJ2-1; DNA: TGTGCCAGCAGCGTGGCCGGGACTAGGCACAATGAGCAGTTCTTC; CDR3: CASSVAGTRHNEQFF
D: NA; V: TRBV5-4; size: NA; J: TRBJ1-2; DNA: TGTGCCAGCAGCTTTGGGGGCGAGGTGGATGGCTACACCTTC; CDR3: CASSFGGEVDGYTF
D: NA; V: TRBV28; size: few; J: TRBJ2-3; DNA: TGTGCCAGCATTAACGCGGGAACCCACACAGATACGCAGTATTTT; CDR3: CASINAGTHTDTQYF
D: TRBD1; V: TRBV18; size: NA; J: TRBJ1-4; DNA: TGTGCCAGCTCACCAGGGACAGGATCAAATGAAAAACTGTTTTTT; CDR3: CASSPGTGSNEKLFF
D: NA; V: TRBV7-9; size: NA; J: TRBJ1-6; DNA: TGTGCCAGCAGTCCATACGGAAACGGACAGAGCTCCTATAATTCACCCCTCCACTTT; CDR3: CASSPYGNGQSSYNSPLHF
D: TRBD2; V: TRBV20-1; size: many; J: TRBJ2-3; DNA: TGCAGTGCCACCGGGACTAGCGGCTTAAGCACAGATACGCAGTATTTT; CDR3: CSATGTSGLSTDTQYF
D: TRBD1; V: TRBV7-2; size: NA; J: TRBJ1-5; DNA: TGTGCCAGCAGCGTAACAGGGGGAGGGCAGCCCCAGCATTTT; CDR3: CASSVTGGGQPQHF
D: TRBD1; V: TRBV19; size: NA; J: TRBJ2-7; DNA: TGTGCCAGTAAGGACAGGGATACCTACGAGCAGTACTTC; CDR3: CASKDRDTYEQYF
D: NA; V: TRBV5-1; size: many; J: TRBJ2-5; DNA: TGCGCCAGCAGCCCGGGAGCGGGTACGCAAGAGACCCAGTACTTC; CDR3: CASSPGAGTQETQYF
D: NA; V: TRBV5-4; size: many; J: TRBJ2-1; DNA: TGTGCCAGCAGCTTGGTTGGGACGGTTTACAATGAGCAGTTCTTC; CDR3: CASSLVGTVYNEQFF
D: NA; V: TRBV12-3/TRBV12-4; size: NA; J: TRBJ1-5; DNA: TGTGCCAGCAGTCTTTATAGCAATCAGCCCCAGCATTTT; CDR3: CASSLYSNQPQHF
D: NA; V: TRBV27; size: NA; J: TRBJ1-5; DNA: TGTGCCAGCAGTCGCAGCCCCCTCCTGGGAAGCAATCAGCCCCAGCATTTT; CDR3: CASSRSPLLGSNQPQHF
D: NA; V: TRBV28; size: NA; J: TRBJ2-2; DNA: TGTGCCAGCAGTTTGTTCGGGATCGGGGAGCTGTTTTTT; CDR3: CASSLFGIGELFF
D: NA; V: TRBV7-2; size: many; J: TRBJ2-2; DNA: TGTGCCAGCAGCTATTGGACGGGGTCGAACACCGGGGAGCTGTTTTTT; CDR3: CASSYWTGSNTGELFF
D: TRBD1; V: TRBV6-6; size: NA; J: TRBJ1-6; DNA: TGTGCCAGCAGTACAGGGGGTTCACCCCTCCACTTT; CDR3: CASSTGGSPLHF
D: NA; V: TRBV28; size: NA; J: TRBJ2-7; DNA: TGTGCCAGCAGTTTATGGGGGACCGAGCAGTACTTC; CDR3: CASSLWGTEQYF
D: NA; V: TRBV10-3; size: many; J: TRBJ2-2; DNA: TGTGCCATCAGTAGTGACAGGACATACACCGGGGAGCTGTTTTTT; CDR3: CAISSDRTYTGELFF
D: NA; V: TRBV19; size: many; J: TRBJ1-2; DNA: TGTGCCAGTAGTAGGGGCACAAACTATGGCTACACCTTC; CDR3: CASSRGTNYGYTF
D: TRBD2; V: TRBV7-2; size: few; J: TRBJ2-1; DNA: TGTGCCAGCAGCTTAGACCCCAGCGGGAGGGCCTATGAGCAGTTCTTC; CDR3: CASSLDPSGRAYEQFF
D: NA; V: TRBV27; size: many; J: TRBJ2-1; DNA: TGTGCCAGCAGTTTAGGCACTAGACAGTTCTTC; CDR3: CASSLGTRQFF
D: TRBD2; V: TRBV4-1; size: NA; J: TRBJ2-7; DNA: TGCGCCAGCAGCCCGGGACTAGGAAACTACGAGCAGTACTTC; CDR3: CASSPGLGNYEQYF